The 24 T cell receptor beta chains reported below all come from one sample, sequenced in a study of regulatory T cells in long-lasting Graves disease. The TCR beta library used iRepertoire HTBI primers with Arm-PCR amplification of CDR3. TCRdb reanalysed the multiplex PCR reads using MiXCR and keeps one entry per CDR3 protein. The repertoire holds 560,000 or so distinct CDR3 sequences, with more than 15% as singletons. Time point denoted: newly diagnosed GD, antithyroid drugs for less than 3 months. Preparation of the TCR library used RNA extracted from PBMCs. The same data also contributed to another study, on T cells in Graves' hyperthyroidism and ophthalmopathy.

The sequenced sample was peripheral blood mononuclear cells (PBMCs), obtained at new diagnosis, from a patient treated with antithyroid drugs. These receptors were obtained from a man aged 18 to 35 with Graves disease.

This clonotype was seen ten or more times. The chain recombines TRBV28 with TRBJ2-7; 7 bases align to TRBD2. The V segment lost 5 bases and the J segment 7 bases; nucleotides outside the gene matches: 8. CDR1 is MDHEN, CDR2 SYDVKM, per germline. The CDR3 runs 13 residues. In nucleotides, the CDR3 is TGTGCCAGCAGTACCGTCGCAGCGGGGGAGCAGTACTTC. Amino acid sequence: CASSTVAAGEQYF.

The chain carries TRBV30 and TRBJ1-4, with D hard to call. This CDR3 has 13 amino acids. Germline CDR1 is GTSNPN and CDR2 is SVGIG (reference sequence). Trimming cost V 5 bases and J 5 bases, with 12 bases left between them. The DNA for the CDR3 is TGTGCCTGGTCGCTCCAGAAGAATGAAAAACTGTTTTTT. Its translation: CAWSLQKNEKLFF. Combining the CDR3 with reference TRBV30 and TRBJ1-4 gives the whole variable domain SQTIHQWPATLVQPVGSPLSLECTVEGTSNPNLYWYRQAAGRGLQLLFYSVGIGQISSEVPQNLSASRPQDRQFILSSKKLLLSDSGFYLCAWSLQKNEKLFFGSGTQLSVL.

V is TRBV20-1 and J is TRBJ2-2; 7 bases map to TRBD2. The length of the CDR3 is 15 residues. The V segment lost 3 bases and the J segment 2 bases; nucleotides outside the gene matches: 6. Germline CDR1 and CDR2: DFQATT and SNEGSKA (reference sequence). CDR3 in DNA: TGCAGTGCTAGTATCGCTAGCGGAAACACCGGGGAGCTGTTTTTT. Protein sequence: CSASIASGNTGELFF.

At least ten counts were recorded for this clonotype. The chain recombines TRBV2 with TRBJ2-5, with 10 bases lining up with TRBD2. Losses at the gene ends were 1 base for V and 7 bases for J; bases not matched to a gene: 9. Germline-derived CDR1 and CDR2 are SNHLY and FYNNEI. This CDR3 comprises 16 residues. The CDR3 DNA reads TGTGCCAGCAGTGAAGTCCGCCTAGCGGGGGAAGGGACCCAGTACTTC. Translated: CASSEVRLAGEGTQYF. The full variable domain, in which reference TRBV2 and TRBJ2-5 provide the parts outside the CDR3, is EPEVTQTPSHQVTQMGQEVILRCVPISNHLYFYWYRQILGQKVEFLVSFYNNEISEKSEIFDDQFSVERPDGSNFTLKIRSTKLEDSAMYFCASSEVRLAGEGTQYFGPGTRLLVL.

This clonotype was picked up many times. The chain employs TRBV20-1 and TRBJ2-7; 8 bases align to TRBD1. The CDR3 length is 14 residues. With 0 bases clipped from V and 1 base from J, the junction kept 2 bases outside the gene matches. Germline values: CDR1 DFQATT, CDR2 SNEGSKA (reference sequence). The CDR3: CSARDRQGSYEQYF. CDR3 coding DNA: TGCAGTGCTAGAGATAGACAGGGGTCCTACGAGCAGTACTTC.

About this clonotype: Lacking the conserved final phenylalanine or tryptophan, this CDR3 likely reflects a read error. J is TRBJ2-1 and V is TRBV13; D is possibly TRBD2 (5 bases). Germline V gene lookup returns CDR1 PRHDT and CDR2 FYEKMQ (reference sequence). The CDR3 length is 15 residues. V lost 5 bases and J lost 6, with 17 bases in between. The CDR3 is CASSRPGISVNEQFY. For the CDR3, the DNA is TGTGCCAGCAGCAGGCCGGGAATCTCGGTCAATGAGCAGTTCTAC.

The chain combines TRBV15 with TRBJ2-1; D gene unclear. Germline assignment: CDR1 LNHNV and CDR2 YYDKDF (reference sequence). This CDR3 region has 17 residues. V was clipped by 0 bases and J by 4 bases, with 16 bases between them. Here the CDR3 DNA reads TGTGCCACCAGCAGAGATGAGCTAGGCGAACGATACAATGAGCAGTTCTTC. Protein sequence: CATSRDELGERYNEQFF.

The sample holds a few counts of this clonotype. The rearrangement joins TRBV19 to TRBJ2-7, with D tentatively TRBD1 or TRBD2 (5 bases each). Germline CDR1 LNHDA, CDR2 SQIVND (reference sequence). V dropped 5 bases and J dropped 5 bases, with 13 bases sitting between them. The CDR3 has 13 amino acids. The CDR3 spells CASSHRDPNEQYF. The CDR3 region has the DNA TGTGCCAGTAGTCACCGGGACCCTAACGAGCAGTACTTC.

The V call is TRBV27, the J call TRBJ1-5; TRBD1 agrees at 9 bases. V trimming: 5 bases; J trimming: 4 bases; junction bases outside the gene matches: 6. Germline CDR1 reads MNHEY; CDR2 reads SMNVEV (reference sequence). This CDR3 comprises 15 residues. The CDR3 here is CASSPRQGENQPQHF. CDR3 nucleotides: TGTGCCAGCAGTCCCCGACAGGGGGAAAATCAGCCCCAGCATTTT.

This clonotype has ten or more counts. The chain has TRBV12-3 or TRBV12-4 and TRBJ1-1; D remains unclear. CDR3 length: 13 amino acids. V lost 6 bases and J lost 0, with 8 bases in between. The CDR3 sequence is CASSSLVNTEAFF. The CDR3 nucleotides are TGTGCCAGCAGCTCTTTGGTGAACACTGAAGCTTTCTTT.

This clonotype has just a few counts. This chain uses TRBV7-8 with TRBJ2-2; D gene unclear. Trimming pared 5 bases from V and 6 bases from J, leaving 10 bases between. CDR1 is SGHVS, CDR2 FQNEAQ, per germline. The CDR3 contains 13 residues. The CDR3 DNA follows: TGTGCCAGCAGCAAATCTCGTGCCGGGGAGCTGTTTTTT. This sequence encodes CASSKSRAGELFF.

This clonotype has only a few counts. The chain joins TRBV20-1 to TRBJ2-1; tentative D call: TRBD1 (6 bases). Germline V gives CDR1 DFQATT, CDR2 SNEGSKA (reference sequence). The CDR3 sequence is 13 residues long. V lost 5 bases and J 4 bases, leaving 12 bases between the germline ends. The CDR3 DNA sequence: TGCAGTGCTGTGAGGACAGATTACAATGAGCAGTTCTTC. This sequence encodes CSAVRTDYNEQFF.

V gene TRBV20-1 combines with J gene TRBJ2-5; 8 nucleotides line up with TRBD1. V dropped 4 bases and J dropped 5; count of bases not matched to a gene: 12. There are 15 residues in the CDR3. Germline-derived CDR1 and CDR2 are DFQATT and SNEGSKA (reference sequence). CDR3 sequence reads: CSATSWDRYRETQYF. The DNA of the CDR3 is TGCAGTGCTACGTCGTGGGACAGGTACCGGGAGACCCAGTACTTC.

This clonotype was detected only a few times. This rearrangement joins TRBV19 to TRBJ1-1; perhaps TRBD1 as D (6 bases). The CDR3 is made up of 16 amino acids. CDR1 and CDR2 (germline): LNHDA, SQIVND (reference sequence). V dropped 7 bases and J dropped 5 bases, with 23 bases sitting between them. In DNA form, the CDR3 reads TGTGCCAGTACCGCAAACCAGGGGCTCGGTGGGACTGAAGCTTTCTTT. Its translation: CASTANQGLGGTEAFF.

This clonotype has ten or more counts. The chain combines TRBV30 with TRBJ2-3; TRBD1 agrees at 7 bases. CDR1 is GTSNPN, CDR2 SVGIG, per germline (reference sequence). Trimming cost V 7 bases and J 3 bases; bases outside gene matches: 13. CDR3 length: 15 residues. In DNA, the CDR3 is TGTGCCTCTGCCTTGGCAGGGGGATTTACAGATACGCAGTATTTT. It translates to CASALAGGFTDTQYF.

The table lists this clonotype with many counts. The chain couples TRBV6-9 to TRBJ1-1, with 8 bases aligning to TRBD1. CDR1 is MNHGY, CDR2 SVAAGI, per germline. The CDR3 consists of 13 residues. The V gene end was trimmed by 3 bases and the J gene end by 4 bases; junction bases not matched to a gene: 1. The CDR3 DNA follows: TGTGCCAGCAGTTACACAGGGGGCACTGAAGCTTTCTTT. Residues: CASSYTGGTEAFF.

There are many counts of this clonotype. The chain has TRBV18 and TRBJ1-1, with D perhaps TRBD1 (5 bases). Looked up from germline, CDR1 is KGHSH and CDR2 is LQKENI. The CDR3 runs to 13 residues. Trimming left V 6 bases short and J 2 bases short, with 10 bases between. The chain's CDR3 is CASSPDSNTEAFF. In nucleotides, the CDR3 is TGTGCCAGCTCCCCAGACAGTAACACTGAAGCTTTCTTT.

J is TRBJ2-2 and V is TRBV27; D is uncertain. Germline lookup yields CDR1 MNHEY and CDR2 SMNVEV (reference sequence). The CDR3 length is 16 residues. V lost 0 bases, J lost 0 bases, and 8 bases lay in between. CDR3 loop: CASSLSQGSNTGELFF. The CDR3 DNA follows: TGTGCCAGCAGTTTATCTCAAGGGTCGAACACCGGGGAGCTGTTTTTT.

This clonotype was observed many times. This chain links TRBV27 with TRBJ2-7; TRBD2 agrees at 9 bases. J gave up 2 bases and V 5 bases, and 4 bases lay outside the gene matches. The CDR3 has 14 amino acids. Germline CDR1 reads MNHEY; CDR2 reads SMNVEV (reference sequence). Written as DNA, the CDR3 is TGTGCCAGCAGTATTAGCGGGAGCACCTACGAGCAGTACTTC. Residues: CASSISGSTYEQYF.

This clonotype was detected many times. The genes are TRBV27 and TRBJ2-7, with D tentatively TRBD2 (7 bases). The CDR3 extends over 15 amino acids. Germline V lookup: CDR1 MNHEY, CDR2 SMNVEV (reference sequence). V dropped 6 bases and J dropped 5 bases, with 20 bases sitting between them. CDR3 DNA: TGTGCCAGCAGCCCTAGGGGGGGCAGTTTACACGAGCAGTACTTC. It encodes CASSPRGGSLHEQYF.

This chain uses TRBV28 with TRBJ2-5; 9 bases map to TRBD1. Germline values: CDR1 MDHEN, CDR2 SYDVKM. The CDR3 contains 15 residues. Losses at the gene ends were 0 bases for V and 5 bases for J; bases not matched to a gene: 4. The chain's CDR3 is CASSLWDRGSETQYF. The DNA for the CDR3 is TGTGCCAGCAGTTTATGGGACAGGGGTTCGGAGACCCAGTACTTC.

CDR3 amino acids: CASSPTGTESYGYTF. The CDR3 DNA is TGCGCCAGCAGCCCGACCGGGACAGAGTCCTATGGCTACACCTTC. V and J are TRBV5-1 and TRBJ1-2; 7 bases line up with TRBD1. J lost 4 bases, V lost 4 bases, and 10 bases had no gene match. CDR1 is SGHRS, CDR2 YFSETQ, per germline. The CDR3 spans 15 residues.

This clonotype showed up many times. The V call is TRBV12-3 or TRBV12-4, the J call TRBJ1-4; 9 bases map to TRBD1. V shed 5 bases, J shed 8 bases, and the junction held 9 bases outside the gene matches. The CDR3 has 15 amino acids. CDR3 in amino acids: CASSPTGQGSEKLFF. The CDR3, as DNA: TGTGCCAGCAGTCCAACGGGACAGGGTAGCGAAAAACTGTTTTTT.

In this sample, this clonotype turned up a few times. The chain employs TRBV3-1 and TRBJ1-2; D remains unclear. Germline-derived CDR1 and CDR2 are LGHDT and YNNKEL (reference sequence). The length of the CDR3 is 13 residues. V was shortened by 1 base and J by 3 bases, with 6 bases between the two germline ends. In DNA form, the CDR3 reads TGTGCCAGCAGCCAAGTTGGTGACTATGGCTACACCTTC. This sequence encodes CASSQVGDYGYTF.